Included here is one T cell receptor (beta chain) sequence, with context. Its cognate antigen is unknown. The repertoire was sequenced with immunoSEQ multiplex PCR; TCRdb's copy has only in-frame clones and lacks some. Of under 700,000 clones listed, 85% to 95% are singletons. The data were obtained in a study of shared clonotypes between healthy human individuals. Study results and caveats: It was expected that sequencing depth would affect clonotype sharing among donors. Unshared clonotypes carried lower generation probabilities than those common to all four donors.

There are 13 residues in the CDR3. Naive CD8 cells, CD45RO-negative and positively selected for CCR7, excluded terminally differentiated effector memory CD45RA+ cells. This clonotype was obtained from a woman in her thirties in good health. The chain combines TRBV21-1 with TRBJ2-7. TRBV21-1 is annotated as a pseudogene. Material for sequencing was naive CD8+ T cells sorted from blood. CDR3 sequence: CASSPTSTYEQYF. The CDR3 DNA sequence: TGTGCCAGCAGCCCCACGTCAACCTACGAGCAGTACTTC.